The clone carrying this TCR beta chain was seen repeatedly, ten times or more. As yet, its antigen is unknown. TCRdb re-derived calls from the 5' RACE reads in MiXCR, one entry per CDR3 protein. The table has 200,000 to 300,000 distinct CDR3 sequences, less than 7.5% seen once. This entry belongs to a study of T cells after yellow fever vaccination. Whole-study context: With SMART-Seq v4 Ultra Low Input, the fractions containing low cell numbers were prepared.

The CDR3 is made up of 13 amino acids. Trimming cost V 2 bases and J 7 bases; bases outside gene matches: 7. The germline V gene encodes CDR1 DFQATT and CDR2 SNEGSKA (reference sequence). General study results and limits: The CD4 and CD8 compartments had a small share of their clonotypes in common. Post-booster reappearance was seen for most primary-vaccination clones (just under 97% CD4, 80% to 90% CD8).

The receptor's source is a man aged 25-45 years who received the YFV17D yellow fever vaccine. V and J are TRBV20-1 and TRBJ2-7; 8 bases map to TRBD1. Sequenced here: CD4+ T cells sorted from PBMCs, sampled on the day of the yellow fever booster vaccination. The chain's CDR3 is CSARRDRLLEQYF. The CDR3 region has the DNA TGCAGTGCTAGAAGGGACAGGCTTCTAGAGCAGTACTTC.